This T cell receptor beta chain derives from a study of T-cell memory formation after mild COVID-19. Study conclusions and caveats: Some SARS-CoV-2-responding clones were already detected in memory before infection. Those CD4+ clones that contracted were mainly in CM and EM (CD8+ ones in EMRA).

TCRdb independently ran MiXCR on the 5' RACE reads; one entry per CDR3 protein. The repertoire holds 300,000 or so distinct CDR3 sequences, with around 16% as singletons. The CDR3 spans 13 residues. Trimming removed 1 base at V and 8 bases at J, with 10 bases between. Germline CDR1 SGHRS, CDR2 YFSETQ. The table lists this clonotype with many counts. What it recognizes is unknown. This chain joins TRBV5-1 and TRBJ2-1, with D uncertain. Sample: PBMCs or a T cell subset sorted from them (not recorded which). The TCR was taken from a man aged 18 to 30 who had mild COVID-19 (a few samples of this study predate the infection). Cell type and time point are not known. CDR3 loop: CASSLIGPDEQFF. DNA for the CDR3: TGCGCCAGCAGCTTGATCGGTCCCGATGAGCAGTTCTTC.